The entry below describes one TCR beta chain. The antigen is unknown. The CDR3 length is 16 residues. Germline loops: CDR1 SGHVS, CDR2 FQNEAQ. The V end was cut by 0 bases, the J end by 4 bases, with 15 bases between. The assay was immunoSEQ multiplex PCR, and TCRdb's table has in-frame clones only and misses some. The sample lists 80,000 to 100,000 clones, 75% to 90% occurring once. This specimen comes from a study of graft-versus-host responses after intestinal transplantation. About the research overall: All recipients were given anti-thymocyte globulin induction, and tacrolimus and steroids were then administered for three to four years.

The clonotype comes from a human donor who received an intestinal transplant. The chain carries TRBV7-8 and TRBJ1-2, with D possibly matching TRBD1 (6 bases). The sequencing here drew on unstimulated CD4+ T cells sorted from spleen or lymph node cells, taken before intestinal transplant. DNA for the CDR3: TGTGCCAGCAGCTTAGCTGGCGGGGCGGGGGCCTATGGCTACACCTTC. This codes for CASSLAGGAGAYGYTF.